Below, 2 T cell receptor beta chains from the same sample are listed, as sequenced in a study of identical twins. TCRdb reanalysed the 5' RACE reads using MiXCR and keeps one entry per CDR3 protein. The sample consists of approximately 410,000 distinct CDR3 sequences, about a fifth of them appearing once. Sequencing was carried out using naive T cells sorted from blood. These receptors were obtained from a middle-aged man in good health.

There are a few counts of this clonotype. V gene TRBV11-2 combines with J gene TRBJ2-2; D could derive from TRBD1 or TRBD2 (5 bases each). Germline values: CDR1 SGHAT, CDR2 FQNNGV. V lost 6 bases and J 0 bases, leaving 14 bases between the germline ends. This CDR3 has 16 residues. CDR3 region: CASRSPGRANTGELFF. In DNA form, the CDR3 reads TGTGCCAGCAGGTCTCCGGGACGGGCGAACACCGGGGAGCTGTTTTTT.

This clonotype was observed a handful of times. The chain has TRBV30 and TRBJ1-1; D not resolved. The V and J ends lost 1 base and 0 bases respectively, with 6 bases between them. The CDR3 has 13 residues. Looked up from germline, CDR1 is GTSNPN and CDR2 is SVGIG (reference sequence). The CDR3 DNA is TGTGCCTGGAGTGCAGGCATGAACACTGAAGCTTTCTTT. It specifies CAWSAGMNTEAFF.